A single sample gave rise to the 22 T cell receptor beta chains below, sequenced in a study of CXCR3-negative and CXCR3-positive naive CD8 T cells. TRB cDNA libraries were made by UMI-labeled 5' RACE. No DNA is given; TCRdb re-called the 5' RACE reads and lists each CDR3 protein once. The listing records under 8,000 distinct CDR3 sequences. The sequenced material came from naive CXCR3- CD8+ T cells from blood. Subset given: CD45RO-CCR7+CD27+CD95- naive CD8+ T cells lacking CXCR3 (TNR3-). The receptors were sampled from a human donor in good health. Some clones in this sample may be carry-over from other donors' samples.

This clonotype is deemed medium-sized by its frequency. CDR3 in amino acids: CAISPGQAPNEKLFF. J is TRBJ1-4 and V is TRBV10-3; TCRdb returns TRBD1, unconfirmable since there is no DNA. The CDR3 is 15 residues long. Germline V gene data show CDR1 as ENHRY and CDR2 as SYGVKD.

The V gene is TRBV10-1, the J gene TRBJ2-1; TCRdb returns TRBD2, unconfirmable since there is no DNA. The CDR3 totals 16 residues. Germline CDR1 WNHNN, CDR2 SYGVQD (reference sequence). This CDR3 is CASSESLATPHNEQFF.

This clonotype is labeled medium-sized based on frequency. This rearrangement joins TRBV29-1 to TRBJ2-7. CDR1 is SQVTM, CDR2 ANQGSEA, per germline. This CDR3 comprises 13 residues. The CDR3 loop reads CSVLTQTSYEQYF.

The J gene is TRBJ2-1, the V gene TRBV4-1; as DNA is missing, the TRBD1 call by TCRdb cannot be tested. This CDR3 region has 11 residues. The germline V gene has CDR1 MGHRA and CDR2 YSYEKL. The CDR3: CASSGGNEQFF.

In terms of frequency, this clonotype is medium-sized (0.01 to 0.1%). V gene TRBV7-9 combines with J gene TRBJ2-1; without DNA, the TCRdb call of TRBD2 cannot be checked. CDR3 length equals 19 residues. The V gene's germline CDR1 is SEHNR and CDR2 FQNEAQ (reference sequence). The CDR3 here is CASSPKTSPSGSAYNEQFF. Complete variable domain (other parts from reference TRBV7-9 and TRBJ2-1): DTGVSQNPRHKITKRGQNVTFRCDPISEHNRLYWYRQTLGQGPEFLTYFQNEAQLEKSRLLSDRFSAERPKGSFSTLEIQRTEQGDSAMYLCASSPKTSPSGSAYNEQFFGPGTRLTVL.

This chain connects TRBV29-1 to TRBJ2-3. Germline values: CDR1 SQVTM, CDR2 ANQGSEA. CDR3 length: 16 residues. CDR3 protein: CSVEGISSIDTDTQYF.

The rearrangement uses TRBV7-3 and TRBJ2-5; TCRdb's assignment of TRBD1 cannot be checked, as there is no DNA. This CDR3 is built from 15 residues. The germline CDR1 and CDR2 sequences are SGHTA and FQGTGA. CDR3 loop: CASSLNGGGQETQYF.

The chain links TRBV28 to TRBJ1-1. Looked up from germline, CDR1 is MDHEN and CDR2 is SYDVKM. The CDR3 loop spans 15 amino acids. The CDR3 here is CASSLPREVNTEAFF.

The chain joins TRBV5-5 to TRBJ2-7. This CDR3 has 14 amino acids. The germline V gene has CDR1 SGHKS and CDR2 YYEKEE (reference sequence). The chain's CDR3 is CASSLVAGTYEQYF.

The V call is TRBV4-3, the J call TRBJ2-1; with no DNA, the TCRdb D assignment of TRBD1 cannot be verified. The CDR3 extends over 15 amino acids. The germline gives CDR1 LGHNA, CDR2 YSLEER. The CDR3 spells CASSQGTGAYNEQFF.

This clonotype counts as medium-sized by frequency. The chain combines TRBV20-1 with TRBJ1-5; TCRdb's D call of TRBD1 is untestable without DNA. The CDR3 has 15 residues. The germline V gene encodes CDR1 DFQATT and CDR2 SNEGSKA (reference sequence). The CDR3 protein is CSARDRGQGGQPQHF.

The V and J genes are TRBV4-1 and TRBJ2-2. CDR1 and CDR2 (germline): MGHRA, YSYEKL. The CDR3 is 16 residues long. The CDR3 reads CASSQDSGILTGELFF.

This rearrangement joins TRBV29-1 to TRBJ2-1; absent DNA, TCRdb's TRBD1 call cannot be checked. The CDR3 sequence is 13 residues long. CDR1 and CDR2 from the germline V gene are SQVTM and ANQGSEA. CDR3 amino acids: CSLFWGGYNEQFF.

This clonotype is deemed medium-sized by its frequency. The CDR3: CAIDGTDNEQFF. The chain couples TRBV10-3 to TRBJ2-1; TCRdb's assignment of TRBD1 cannot be checked, as there is no DNA. Germline CDR1 is ENHRY and CDR2 is SYGVKD. The CDR3 spans 12 residues.

Judged by frequency, this clonotype is medium-sized. This sequence joins TRBV29-1 and TRBJ2-3; TCRdb's D call of TRBD1 is untestable without DNA. Per the germline V gene, CDR1 is SQVTM and CDR2 is ANQGSEA. The CDR3 runs to 15 residues. The CDR3: CSVDIRGSGTDTQYF.

This sequence joins TRBV29-1 and TRBJ2-7; no DNA is available, so the TRBD1 call from TCRdb remains unchecked. The CDR3 runs 14 residues. Germline V gene sequence: CDR1 SQVTM, CDR2 ANQGSEA. CDR3 sequence reads: CSVEGGTTSYEQYF.

The chain is built from TRBV6-1 and TRBJ2-7. The germline CDR1 and CDR2 sequences are MNHNS and SASEGT. The CDR3 sequence is 13 residues long. The CDR3: CASSDRTSYEQYF.

The chain combines TRBV28 with TRBJ2-1; TCRdb returns TRBD1, unconfirmable since there is no DNA. Germline CDR1 is MDHEN and CDR2 is SYDVKM. The CDR3 sequence is 14 residues long. The CDR3 is CASSPPGHPNEQFF.

The genes are TRBV29-1 and TRBJ1-1; without DNA, the TCRdb call of TRBD1 cannot be checked. Germline loops: CDR1 SQVTM, CDR2 ANQGSEA. This CDR3 has 15 residues. CDR3 amino acids: CSVAGTGVSDTEAFF. The full variable domain, with the rest looked up from reference TRBV29-1 and TRBJ1-1, is SAVISQKPSRDICQRGTSLTIQCQVDSQVTMMFWYRQQPGQSLTLIATANQGSEATYESGFVIDKFPISRPNLTFSTLTVSNMSPEDSSIYLCSVAGTGVSDTEAFFGQGTRLTVV.

The chain joins TRBV28 to TRBJ1-6. The CDR3 sequence is 15 residues long. Germline V gene data show CDR1 as MDHEN and CDR2 as SYDVKM. CDR3 region: CASSFPTAYNSPLHF.

This chain links TRBV20-1 with TRBJ2-7; checking the TCRdb D call of TRBD1 is not possible without DNA. CDR3 length: 13 amino acids. Per the germline V gene, CDR1 is DFQATT and CDR2 is SNEGSKA (reference sequence). The CDR3 is CSASGTVTSEHYF.

The rearrangement joins TRBV2 to TRBJ1-6. Germline lookup yields CDR1 SNHLY and CDR2 FYNNEI. This CDR3 comprises 16 residues. This chain's CDR3 is CASSESVGRVNSPLHF.